This TCR beta chain was recovered during a study of early T cells in non-severe SARS-CoV-2 infection. In the study overall: Sequencing of unsorted whole blood was done on bulk RNA, leaving chains unpaired. General study points: Reliance on VDJdb matching favored anti-spike CD8 responses; private and CD4 specificities were missed.

Unique molecular identifier tags were affixed to discrete cDNA molecules. TCRdb reprocessed the 5' RACE reads via MiXCR and lists one record per CDR3 protein. The sample contains fewer than 75,000 distinct CDR3 sequences, roughly 18% of which appear only once. This clonotype was counted a few times. Its antigen is still unknown. The CDR3 runs 16 residues. J gave up 0 bases and V 3 bases, and 2 bases lay outside the gene matches. Germline CDR1 reads SNHLY; CDR2 reads FYNNEI. The sequence derives from an adult who was a healthcare worker with PCR-confirmed SARS-CoV-2 infection or an uninfected control (not recorded which). The chain combines TRBV2 with TRBJ2-1, with TRBD2 matching over 10 bases. The sample in question was whole blood, obtained at baseline. The CDR3 nucleotides are TGTGCCAGCAGTGATAGCGGGGGGATCTCCTACAATGAGCAGTTCTTC. Its translation is CASSDSGGISYNEQFF.